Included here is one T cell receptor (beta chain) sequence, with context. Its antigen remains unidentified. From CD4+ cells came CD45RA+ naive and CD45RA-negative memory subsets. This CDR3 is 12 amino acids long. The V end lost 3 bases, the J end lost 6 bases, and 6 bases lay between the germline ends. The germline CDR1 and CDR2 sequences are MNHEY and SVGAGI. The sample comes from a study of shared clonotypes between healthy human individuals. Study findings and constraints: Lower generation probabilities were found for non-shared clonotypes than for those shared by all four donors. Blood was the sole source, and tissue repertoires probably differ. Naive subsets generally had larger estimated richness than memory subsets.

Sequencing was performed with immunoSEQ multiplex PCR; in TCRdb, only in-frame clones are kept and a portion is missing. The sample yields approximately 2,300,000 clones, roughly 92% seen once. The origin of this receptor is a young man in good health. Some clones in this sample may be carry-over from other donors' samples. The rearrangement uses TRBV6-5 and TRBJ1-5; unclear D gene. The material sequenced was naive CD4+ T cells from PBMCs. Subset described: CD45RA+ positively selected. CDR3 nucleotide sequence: TGTGCCAGCAGTTATGCCGGTCAGCCCCAGCATTTT. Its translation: CASSYAGQPQHF.